This TCR beta chain was sequenced for a study of T cell responses to AZD1222 COVID-19 vaccine. Study results and caveats: The study reported that nearly half of spike-specific TCRs target unmutated variant regions. Rises in breadth and depth of Spike-specific TCRs came after two AZD1222 doses. Spike regions recognized by vaccine-associated CD4 TCRs spanned the protein, led by 160-218 and 743-854.

Comments on this clone: Its antigen is not identified.

Produced via immunoSEQ multiplex PCR; TCRdb's table is partial and in-frame only. The table records some 100,000 clones, 92% of them present only once. The TCR originated in an adult who received the AZD1222 COVID-19 vaccine. The source material was peripheral blood, sampled 28 days after the second AZD1222 dose.

Here the CDR3 DNA reads TGTGCCAGCAGTGAAACCCCCCCCTACGAGCAGTACTTC. It encodes CASSETPPYEQYF. This chain links TRBV2 with TRBJ2-7; D gene unclear. Germline values: CDR1 SNHLY, CDR2 FYNNEI. The CDR3 is 13 residues long. V was clipped by 2 bases and J by 2 bases, with 7 bases between them.